One and the same sample provided the 21 T cell receptor beta chains below, sequenced in a study of PD-1 blockade in mismatch repair-deficient tumors. Produced via immunoSEQ multiplex PCR; TCRdb's table is partial and in-frame only. The sample lists more than 40,000 clones, about 80% occurring once. The sample in question was peripheral blood, obtained 4 weeks after starting pembrolizumab. The origin of the receptors is an adult with mismatch repair-deficient cancer.

Only one count was recorded for this clone. The chain employs TRBV9 and TRBJ2-2; D call uncertain. Trimming cost V 2 bases and J 0 bases, with 11 bases left between them. The CDR3 runs to 16 residues. Germline lookup yields CDR1 SGDLS and CDR2 YYNGEE. The DNA for the CDR3 is TGTGCCAGCAGCGTCTCACGGTTTGCGAACACCGGGGAGCTGTTTTTT. Protein sequence: CASSVSRFANTGELFF.

The chain has TRBV29-1 and TRBJ2-7, with TRBD1 as a possible D gene (6 bases). CDR1 and CDR2 (germline): SQVTM, ANQGSEA. V was cut by 3 bases and J by 12 bases, with 15 bases left in between. This CDR3 spans 11 amino acids. CDR3: CSVDVTGKRYF. In DNA, the CDR3 is TGCAGCGTTGATGTTACAGGGAAAAGGTACTTC.

The chain couples TRBV7-2 to TRBJ2-7, with D uncertain. The ends were cut back, 2 bases at V and 9 bases at J, with 14 bases in the middle. This CDR3 has 13 residues. Germline V gene sequence: CDR1 SGHTA, CDR2 FQGNSA. The CDR3 region has the DNA TGTGCCAGCAGCTTAAGCGACGGGCAAGGGCAGTACTTC. Amino acid sequence: CASSLSDGQGQYF.

This clone is a singleton in its sample. The chain combines TRBV6-6 with TRBJ1-2; no clear D. V lost 0 bases and J 11 bases, leaving 16 bases between the germline ends. CDR1 and CDR2 from the germline V gene are MNHNY and SVGAGI (reference sequence). This CDR3 has 14 amino acids. CDR3 bases: TGTGCCAGCAGTTACTCGGCAGCTCAATCACCTTACACCTTC. It specifies CASSYSAAQSPYTF.

The J gene is TRBJ1-2, the V gene TRBV2, with D maybe TRBD1 (5 bases). The CDR3 is 15 residues long. V lost 4 bases, J lost 5 bases, and 17 bases lay in between. In germline, CDR1 is SNHLY, CDR2 FYNNEI. Here the CDR3 DNA reads TGTGCCAGCAGTGGATGGGACGGGACGCCGTATGGCTACACCTTC. This encodes CASSGWDGTPYGYTF.

The chain has TRBV9 and TRBJ2-1, with D perhaps matching TRBD2 (5 bases). Trimming pared 0 bases from V and 10 bases from J, leaving 11 bases between. The CDR3 has 13 residues. Looked up from germline, CDR1 is SGDLS and CDR2 is YYNGEE. CDR3 coding DNA: TGTGCCAGCAGCGTAGCTACGGGCGGGGAGCAGTTCTTC. Translated, it gives CASSVATGGEQFF.

This clone was seen only a few times. The chain links TRBV6-5 to TRBJ1-2; D call uncertain. This CDR3 is built from 12 residues. Germline V CDR1 and CDR2: MNHEY, SVGAGI. V lost 5 bases, J lost 4 bases, and 8 bases lay in between. The CDR3 region is CASSPRRYGYTF. In DNA, the CDR3 is TGTGCCAGCAGTCCTCGCCGCTATGGCTACACCTTC.

The genes are TRBV9 and TRBJ1-3, with a possible D match to TRBD1 (5 bases). This CDR3 has 15 residues. Germline CDR1 reads SGDLS; CDR2 reads YYNGEE. The V end was cut by 0 bases, the J end by 8 bases, with 15 bases between. The CDR3 loop reads CASSVEPVGGDTIYF. CDR3 sequence (DNA): TGTGCCAGCAGCGTAGAGCCGGTGGGGGGGGACACCATATATTTT.

The V call is TRBV27, the J call TRBJ1-1; weak D call: TRBD1 (5 bases). Germline-derived CDR1 and CDR2 are MNHEY and SMNVEV (reference sequence). The CDR3 consists of 15 residues. Between the trimmed V and J ends, which lost 4 bases and 4 bases, there was a span of 16 bases. This chain's CDR3 is CASSSKSWRGTEAFF. The CDR3, as DNA: TGTGCCAGCAGTTCGAAATCATGGAGGGGCACTGAAGCTTTCTTT.

The genes are TRBV23-1 and TRBJ1-2; D gene ambiguous. TRBV23-1 is marked as an open reading frame, function uncertain. Between the trimmed V and J ends, which lost 6 bases and 0 bases, there was a span of 17 bases. The CDR3 sequence is 16 residues long. The CDR3 DNA follows: TGCGCCAGCAGCCAAGATGAAGAATCTCCTAACTATGGCTACACCTTC. Translated: CASSQDEESPNYGYTF.

The chain carries TRBV5-1 and TRBJ2-7, with a possible D match to TRBD2 (5 bases). Germline CDR1 reads SGHRS; CDR2 reads YFSETQ. This CDR3 has 13 amino acids. V shed 0 bases and J shed 7 bases, with 11 bases lying between them. The CDR3 DNA follows: TGCGCCAGCAGCTTGGTCGGGGAGCGGGAGCAGTACTTC. Protein: CASSLVGEREQYF.

The V gene is TRBV7-2, the J gene TRBJ1-2; a possible D gene is TRBD1 (5 bases). This CDR3 is built from 15 residues. Germline CDR1 reads SGHTA; CDR2 reads FQGNSA. V gave up 1 base and J gave up 5 bases, with 14 bases separating them. The CDR3 nucleotides are TGTGCCAGCAGCTTAGGCCTCACGACAGATTATGGCTACACCTTC. This translates into CASSLGLTTDYGYTF.

V usage is TRBV7-8 and J usage is TRBJ2-7, with a weak D call TRBD1 (5 bases). Germline loops: CDR1 SGHVS, CDR2 FQNEAQ. This CDR3 has 15 amino acids. V was shortened by 0 bases and J by 3 bases, with 12 bases between the two germline ends. The DNA for the CDR3 is TGTGCCAGCAGCTTAGCAGAAGGCAGGGTCTACGAGCAGTACTTC. Translating it yields CASSLAEGRVYEQYF.

The V gene is TRBV6-4, the J gene TRBJ2-3; D is perhaps TRBD1 or TRBD2 (5 bases each). V gave up 0 bases and J gave up 3 bases, with 13 bases separating them. The CDR3 is 16 residues long. Germline V gives CDR1 MRHNA, CDR2 SNTAGT. The CDR3 spells CASSDSPGTVTDTQYF. CDR3 bases: TGTGCCAGCAGTGACTCGCCAGGGACCGTGACAGATACGCAGTATTTT.

This clone was detected a few times. This chain joins TRBV4-1 and TRBJ1-1; D call uncertain. Trimming removed 1 base from V and 3 bases from J, with 9 bases in between. CDR1 and CDR2 from the germline V gene are MGHRA and YSYEKL. This CDR3 region has 14 residues. The CDR3 DNA follows: TGCGCCAGCAGCCAAGGCAGGAGGGACACTGAAGCTTTCTTT. Protein sequence: CASSQGRRDTEAFF.

Here the CDR3 DNA reads TGTGCCAGCAGCTTAGCAGGGGGGTTTAACACCATATATTTT. Protein sequence: CASSLAGGFNTIYF. This chain uses TRBV7-2 with TRBJ1-3; D may be TRBD1 (6 bases). The V end was cut by 0 bases, the J end by 7 bases, with 10 bases between. Germline V gives CDR1 SGHTA, CDR2 FQGNSA. This CDR3 is built from 14 residues.

The chain combines TRBV6-5 with TRBJ2-3; 14 bases are shared with TRBD2. The CDR3 extends over 15 amino acids. V lost 6 bases and J lost 5; bases outside the gene matches: 4. Germline V lookup: CDR1 MNHEY, CDR2 SVGAGI. CDR3 in DNA: TGTGCCAGCAGGCCGGGACTAGCGGGAGTAGATACGCAGTATTTT. Its translation is CASRPGLAGVDTQYF.

V is TRBV21-1 and J is TRBJ1-5. TRBV21-1 is designated a pseudogene. The CDR3 is made up of 14 amino acids. CDR3 coding DNA: TGTGCCAGCATACGAGGGAAGGGCAATCAGCCCCAGCATTTT. Amino acid sequence: CASIRGKGNQPQHF.

This clone is a singleton in its sample. The chain employs TRBV6-6 and TRBJ2-1; D is ambiguous. The germline CDR1 and CDR2 sequences are MNHNY and SVGAGI (reference sequence). The V end was cut by 5 bases, the J end by 8 bases, with 19 bases between. The CDR3 extends over 15 amino acids. The CDR3 region has the DNA TGTGCCAGCAGTAACCCCTCCGTACTCGGTGATGAGCAGTTCTTC. Translation gives CASSNPSVLGDEQFF.

The chain links TRBV7-6 to TRBJ2-1; D is possibly TRBD2 (6 bases). CDR3 size: 14 residues. CDR1 SGHVS and CDR2 FNYEAQ come from the germline V gene. Between the trimmed V and J ends, which lost 7 bases and 8 bases, there was a span of 18 bases. CDR3 residues: CASTRGGEGDEQFF. CDR3 nucleotides: TGTGCCAGCACCCGTGGCGGGGAAGGCGATGAGCAGTTCTTC.

The V gene is TRBV19, the J gene TRBJ2-2; TRBD2 matches 8 bases. The CDR3 spans 14 residues. Per germline, CDR1 LNHDA and CDR2 SQIVND (reference sequence). The V and J ends lost 10 bases and 0 bases, in that order; junction bases with no gene match: 4. The CDR3 DNA sequence: TGTGCCACCGAGGGACTAGCGAACACCGGGGAGCTGTTTTTT. Translated, it gives CATEGLANTGELFF.